There are a few counts of the clone carrying this TCR beta chain. The data belong to a study of identical twins. TCRdb independently ran MiXCR on the 5' RACE reads; one entry per CDR3 protein. The repertoire holds 700,000 to 950,000 distinct CDR3 sequences, with more than 9% as singletons. The CDR3 is 12 residues long. Trimming cost V 5 bases and J 10 bases, with 12 bases left between them. These same records also appear under a second study, on yellow fever vaccine responses in identical twins.

The chain carries TRBV12-3 or TRBV12-4 and TRBJ2-1; possibly TRBD1 for D (6 bases). The source material was PBMCs. The receptor was derived from a woman under 30 in good health. The CDR3: CASSPNRDEQFF. The CDR3 bases are TGTGCCAGCAGTCCTAACAGGGACGAGCAGTTCTTC.